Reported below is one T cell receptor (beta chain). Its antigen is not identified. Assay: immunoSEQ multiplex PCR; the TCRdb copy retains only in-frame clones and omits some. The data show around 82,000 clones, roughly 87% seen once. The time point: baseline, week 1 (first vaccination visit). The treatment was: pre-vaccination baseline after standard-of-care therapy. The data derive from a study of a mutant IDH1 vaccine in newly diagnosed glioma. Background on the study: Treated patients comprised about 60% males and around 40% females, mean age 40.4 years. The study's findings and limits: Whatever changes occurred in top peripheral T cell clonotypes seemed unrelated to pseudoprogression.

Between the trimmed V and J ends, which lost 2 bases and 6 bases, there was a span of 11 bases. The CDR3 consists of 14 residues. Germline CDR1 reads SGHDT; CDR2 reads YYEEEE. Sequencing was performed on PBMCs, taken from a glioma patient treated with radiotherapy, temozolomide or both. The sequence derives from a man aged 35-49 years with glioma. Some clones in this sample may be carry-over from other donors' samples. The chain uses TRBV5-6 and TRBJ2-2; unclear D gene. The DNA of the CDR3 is TGTGCCAGCAGCTTAGGATTGGAGCCCGGGGAGCTGTTTTTT. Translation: CASSLGLEPGELFF.